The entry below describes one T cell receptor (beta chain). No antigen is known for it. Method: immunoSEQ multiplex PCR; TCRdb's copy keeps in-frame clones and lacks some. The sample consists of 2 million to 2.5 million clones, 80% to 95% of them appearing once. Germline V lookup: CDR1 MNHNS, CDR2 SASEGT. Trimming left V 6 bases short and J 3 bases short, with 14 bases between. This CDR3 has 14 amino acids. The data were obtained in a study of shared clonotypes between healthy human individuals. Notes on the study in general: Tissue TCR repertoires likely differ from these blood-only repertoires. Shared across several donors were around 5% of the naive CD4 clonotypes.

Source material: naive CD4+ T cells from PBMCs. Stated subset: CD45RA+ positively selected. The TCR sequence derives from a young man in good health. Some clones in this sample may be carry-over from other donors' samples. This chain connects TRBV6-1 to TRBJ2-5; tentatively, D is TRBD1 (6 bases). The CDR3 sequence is CASRPGQGKETQYF. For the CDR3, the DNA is TGTGCCAGCAGACCGGGACAAGGGAAAGAGACCCAGTACTTC.